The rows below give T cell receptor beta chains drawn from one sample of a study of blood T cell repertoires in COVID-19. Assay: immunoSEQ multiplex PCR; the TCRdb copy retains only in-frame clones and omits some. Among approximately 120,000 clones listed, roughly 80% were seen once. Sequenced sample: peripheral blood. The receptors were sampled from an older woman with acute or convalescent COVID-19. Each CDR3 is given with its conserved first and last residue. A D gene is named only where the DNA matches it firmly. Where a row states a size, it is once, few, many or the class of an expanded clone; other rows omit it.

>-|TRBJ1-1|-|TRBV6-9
TGTGCCAGCAGGTGGGGAAGGGGCACTGAAGCTTTCTTT
CASRWGRGTEAFF
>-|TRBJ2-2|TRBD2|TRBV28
TGTGCCAGCAGGTCCCCAAGCGGGAGATCCGGGGAGCTGTTTTTT
CASRSPSGRSGELFF
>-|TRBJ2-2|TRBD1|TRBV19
TGTGCCAGTAGTATCGAGACAGGGGGCTTAGGCGGGGAGCTGTTTTTT
CASSIETGGLGGELFF
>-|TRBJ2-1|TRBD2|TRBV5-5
TGTGCCAGCAGCGCGGACGGGAGGGGCACCTACAATGAGCAGTTCTTC
CASSADGRGTYNEQFF
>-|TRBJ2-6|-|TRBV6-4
TGTGCCAGCAGTGAAGATTCAACAGGTCTCAACGTCCTGACTTTC
CASSEDSTGLNVLTF
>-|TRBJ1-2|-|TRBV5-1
TGCGCCAGCAGCTTGGGGACAGTTTATAACTATGGCTACACCTTC
CASSLGTVYNYGYTF
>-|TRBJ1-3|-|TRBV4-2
TGTGCCAGCAGCAAAAGGGGCAGGTCCGGGGGACTCTCTGGAAACACCATATATTTT
CASSKRGRSGGLSGNTIYF
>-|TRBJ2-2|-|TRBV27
TGTGCCAGCAGCGTCACAGGGTCCGGGGAGCTGTTTTTT
CASSVTGSGELFF
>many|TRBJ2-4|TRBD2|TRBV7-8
TGTGCCAGCAGCTTGATGACTAGCGGGAGGGCGATCGTCAAAAACATTCAGTACTTC
CASSLMTSGRAIVKNIQYF
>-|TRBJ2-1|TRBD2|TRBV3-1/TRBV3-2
TGTGCCAGCAGCCAACGGGGGGGAATTCTCGGCAATGAGCAGTTCTTC
CASSQRGGILGNEQFF
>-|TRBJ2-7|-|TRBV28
TGTGCCAGCAGTTTTACAGGGCGGTACGAGCAGTACTTC
CASSFTGRYEQYF
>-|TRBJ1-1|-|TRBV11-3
TGTGCCAGCAGCTTTGGGGGGGGCAACACTGAAGCTTTCTTT
CASSFGGGNTEAFF
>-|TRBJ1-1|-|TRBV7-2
TGTGCCAGCAGCTTAGCGGCAGGGAAGAAAGGAAACACTGAAGCTTTCTTT
CASSLAAGKKGNTEAFF
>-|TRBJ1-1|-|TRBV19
TGTGCCAGTAGTATAGTGGTGCGGACTGAAGCTTTCTTT
CASSIVVRTEAFF
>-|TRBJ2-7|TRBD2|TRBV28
TGTGCCAGCAGCCCCGGGGGGAGCTCCTACGAGCAGTACTTC
CASSPGGSSYEQYF
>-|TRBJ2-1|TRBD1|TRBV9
TGTGCCAGCAACGCCGGGACAGGGGTCAATGAGCAGTTCTTC
CASNAGTGVNEQFF
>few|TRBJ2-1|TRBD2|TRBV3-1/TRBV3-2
TGTGCCAGCACGGCCGGGAGGTTTAACAATGAGCAGTTCTTC
CASTAGRFNNEQFF
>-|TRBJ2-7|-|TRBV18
TGTGCCAGCTCACTCGATAGCGTTTCCTACGAGCAGTACTTC
CASSLDSVSYEQYF
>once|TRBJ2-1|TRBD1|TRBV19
TGTGCCAGTGGATCTCTCGGGACAGGGGTATTCAATGAGCAGTTCTTC
CASGSLGTGVFNEQFF
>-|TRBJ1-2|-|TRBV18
TGTGCCAGCCACCTGACGAGACAGACATCTTATGGCTACACCTTC
CASHLTRQTSYGYTF
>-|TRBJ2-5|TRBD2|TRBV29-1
TGCAGCGTTGAACCCGTAGCGGGAGCAGGGAAAGAGACCCAGTACTTC
CSVEPVAGAGKETQYF
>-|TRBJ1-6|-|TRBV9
TGTGCCAGCAGCGTCGGGGAAAATTTGAATTCACCCCTCCACTTT
CASSVGENLNSPLHF
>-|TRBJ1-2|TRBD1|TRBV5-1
TGCGCCAGCAGCGGGACAGGGGTTGGCTACACCTTC
CASSGTGVGYTF
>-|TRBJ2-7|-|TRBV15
TGTGCCACCAGCAGAGATAGCCACGAGCAGTACTTC
CATSRDSHEQYF
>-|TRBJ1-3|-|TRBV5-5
TGTGCCAGCAGCTTGGAACAGAACTCTGGAAACACCATATATTTT
CASSLEQNSGNTIYF
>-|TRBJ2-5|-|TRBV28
TGTGCCAGCAGTTTAGTCAGCGGGACAGGAAAAAGAGAGACCCAGTACTTC
CASSLVSGTGKRETQYF
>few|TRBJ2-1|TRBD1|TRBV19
TGTGCCAGTAGTAGGGGCCGGGACAGCAATGAGCAGTTCTTC
CASSRGRDSNEQFF
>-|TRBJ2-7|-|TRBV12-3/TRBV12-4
TGTGCCAGCAGCGAAGGGGACACGTTGGAGCAGTACTTC
CASSEGDTLEQYF
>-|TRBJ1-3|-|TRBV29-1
TGCAGCGTTGTCTGGGGCCTTGGAAACACCATATATTTT
CSVVWGLGNTIYF
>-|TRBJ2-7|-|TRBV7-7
TGTGCTAGCAGCTTAGGGCCTAGCTCCTACGAGCAGTACTTC
CASSLGPSSYEQYF
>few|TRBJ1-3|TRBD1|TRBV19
TGTGCCAGTAGTCCCGGCGGGACAGCATGGAACACCATATATTTT
CASSPGGTAWNTIYF
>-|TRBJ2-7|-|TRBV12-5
TGTGCTAGTGGACCCCGGGGGGCAGGGGCCTACGAGCAGTACTTC
CASGPRGAGAYEQYF
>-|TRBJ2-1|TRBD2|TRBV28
TGTGCCAGCGTACTAAGCGGGAGGCCGCACAATGAGCAGTTCTTC
CASVLSGRPHNEQFF
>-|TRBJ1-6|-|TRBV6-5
TGTGCCAGCAAGGTGGGCCAAAATTCACCCCTCCACTTT
CASKVGQNSPLHF
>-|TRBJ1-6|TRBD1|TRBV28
TGTGCCAGTTGTACAGGGGAGGAAATTTCACCCCTCCACTTT
CASCTGEEISPLHF
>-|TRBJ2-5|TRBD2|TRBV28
TGTGCCAGCAGTTTAAGAAGCGGGGCCCAGGCCCAGTACTTC
CASSLRSGAQAQYF
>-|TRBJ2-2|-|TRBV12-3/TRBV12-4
TGTGCCAGCACCCCGGTCACCGGGGAGCTGTTTTTT
CASTPVTGELFF
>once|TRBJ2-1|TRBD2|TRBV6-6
TGTGCCGCGGGGGTGATTCTCTACAATGAGCAGTTCTTC
CAAGVILYNEQFF
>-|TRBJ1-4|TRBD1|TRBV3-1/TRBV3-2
TGTGCCAGCAGCCGGACAGGGGGCAATGAAAAACTGTTTTTT
CASSRTGGNEKLFF
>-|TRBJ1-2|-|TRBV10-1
TGCGCCAGCAGTGAGTCCGGAGACTATGGCTACACCTTC
CASSESGDYGYTF
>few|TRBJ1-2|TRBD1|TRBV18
TGTGCCAGCTCACTGTCCTTCGGGACAGGGGGCGATCACTATGGCTACACCTTC
CASSLSFGTGGDHYGYTF
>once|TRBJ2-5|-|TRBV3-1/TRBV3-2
TGTGCCAGCATCAAGACGGGCGGGGCTCAAGAGACCCAGTACTTC
CASIKTGGAQETQYF
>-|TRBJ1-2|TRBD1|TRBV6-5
TGTGCCAGCAGTTACAACAGGGGGCAGGACGGCTACACCTTC
CASSYNRGQDGYTF
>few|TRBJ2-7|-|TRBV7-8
TGTGCCAGCAGTGAATTGGGGGGAGGGGGCTACGAGCAGTACTTC
CASSELGGGGYEQYF
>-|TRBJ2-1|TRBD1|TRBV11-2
TGTGCCAGCAGCTTAGATTTTGGGACAGGGGGGTATGAGCAGTTCTTC
CASSLDFGTGGYEQFF
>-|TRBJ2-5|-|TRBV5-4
TGTGCCAGCAGCCCCGCCGGGACGGGAGTTGGTGAGACCCAGTACTTC
CASSPAGTGVGETQYF
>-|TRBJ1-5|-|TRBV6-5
TGTGCCAGCAGGCCAGCCGGGGGGGACCATCAGCCCCAGCATTTT
CASRPAGGDHQPQHF
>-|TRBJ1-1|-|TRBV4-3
TGCGCCAGCAGCCCCCGGATCGAGGACAGTGAAGCTTTCTTT
CASSPRIEDSEAFF
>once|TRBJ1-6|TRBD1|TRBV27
TGTGCCAGCAGCCCCGACAGGGATAATTCACCCCTCCACTTT
CASSPDRDNSPLHF
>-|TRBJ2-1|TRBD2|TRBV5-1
TGCGCCAGCCGAGCGGACGGGACTAGGGCCTACAATGAGCAGTTCTTC
CASRADGTRAYNEQFF
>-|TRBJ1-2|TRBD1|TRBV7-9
TGTGCCAGCAGCCCACAGGGGGCCTATGGCTACACCTTC
CASSPQGAYGYTF
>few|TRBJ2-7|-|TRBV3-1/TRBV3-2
TGTGCCAGCAGCCAAGGTCAACAGGCCTACGAGCAGTACTTC
CASSQGQQAYEQYF